This T cell receptor beta chain stems from a study of glioma-infiltrating T cells. General study results and limits: Above-expected tissue-blood divergence occurred in all gliomas, most in low-grade ones.

The iRepertoire nested amplicon-rescue multiplex PCR amplified TCR alpha and beta CDR3s from RNA. For one-step reverse transcription and amplification, roughly 85-450 ng of tissue mRNA or PBMC total RNA was used. MiXCR, run by TCRdb on the multiplex PCR reads, gives a single entry per CDR3 protein. The sample has under 130,000 distinct CDR3 sequences, around 28% seen once. Note on this clonotype: Antigen unknown.

Sequencing was carried out using glioma tissue, nonneoplastic brain tissue, or PBMCs (not recorded which). This clonotype was sampled from a human donor with low-grade glioma or glioblastoma, undergoing nonglioma brain surgery, or in good health (not recorded which).

CDR3 in DNA: TGTGCCAGCAGCGTAGACAGTCGATACCATGGCTACACCTTC. Translating it yields CASSVDSRYHGYTF. The genes are TRBV9 and TRBJ1-2; D is unclear. Germline V gives CDR1 SGDLS, CDR2 YYNGEE. Trimming took 0 bases from V and 6 from J, leaving 12 bases between them. The CDR3 covers 14 residues.